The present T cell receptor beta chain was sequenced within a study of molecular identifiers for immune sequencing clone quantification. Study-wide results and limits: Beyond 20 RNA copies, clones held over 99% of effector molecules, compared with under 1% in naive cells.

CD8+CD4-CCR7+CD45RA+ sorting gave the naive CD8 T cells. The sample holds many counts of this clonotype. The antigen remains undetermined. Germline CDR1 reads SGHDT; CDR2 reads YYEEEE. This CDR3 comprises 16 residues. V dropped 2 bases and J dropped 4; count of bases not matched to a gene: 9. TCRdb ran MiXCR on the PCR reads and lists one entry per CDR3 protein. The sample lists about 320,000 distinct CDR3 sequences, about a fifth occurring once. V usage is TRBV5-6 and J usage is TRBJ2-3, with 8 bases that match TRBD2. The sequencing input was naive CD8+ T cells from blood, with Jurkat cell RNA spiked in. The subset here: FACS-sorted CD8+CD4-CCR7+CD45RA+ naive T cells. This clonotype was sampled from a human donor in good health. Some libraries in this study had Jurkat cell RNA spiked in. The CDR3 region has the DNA TGTGCCAGCAGCTTCACAGCGGGAGTCGAGGCAGATACGCAGTATTTT. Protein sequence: CASSFTAGVEADTQYF. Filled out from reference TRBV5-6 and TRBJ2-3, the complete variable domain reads DAGVTQSPTHLIKTRGQQVTLRCSPKSGHDTVSWYQQALGQGPQFIFQYYEEEERQRGNFPDRFSGHQFPNYSSELNVNALLLGDSALYLCASSFTAGVEADTQYFGPGTRLTVL.